This T cell receptor beta chain comes out of a study of control samples from healthy donors and cancer patients. The assay was immunoSEQ multiplex PCR, and TCRdb's table has in-frame clones only and misses some. This table holds 170,000 or so clones, around 91% found once. V was clipped by 6 bases and J by 3 bases, with 15 bases between them. This CDR3 comprises 14 residues. CDR1 MNHEY and CDR2 SVGAGI come from the germline V gene. Material for sequencing was blood. J is TRBJ2-7 and V is TRBV6-5, with D unresolved. The receptor was derived from a woman in her forties or fifties in good health. The CDR3 loop reads CASRPLGSGYEQYF. CDR3 nucleotide sequence: TGTGCCAGCAGGCCCCTGGGGTCCGGCTACGAGCAGTACTTC.